This section outlines one T cell receptor beta chain sequence together with its context. The ends were cut back, 0 bases at V and 1 base at J, with 11 bases in the middle. The germline CDR1 and CDR2 sequences are SGHTA and FQGNSA. The CDR3 totals 16 residues. Researchers ran the PCR with 60 Vbeta and 13 Jbeta primers. The protocol was immunoSEQ multiplex PCR, while the TCRdb copy is restricted to in-frame clones and leaves out a portion. The sample carries 95,000 to 100,000 clones, roughly three quarters recorded once. The data are from a study of cytomegalovirus exposure and HLA in healthy donors. V is TRBV7-2 and J is TRBJ2-3; the D is unclear. The receptor comes from a man in his forties in good health and CMV-seronegative. The sample was PBMCs. CDR3: CASSLAYNSRTDTQYF. In DNA, the CDR3 is TGTGCCAGCAGCTTAGCTTATAACAGCCGCACAGATACGCAGTATTTT.